The 15 T cell receptor beta chains listed next were all sequenced from one sample in a study of blood T cell repertoires in COVID-19. Clones were read by immunoSEQ multiplex PCR, and TCRdb kept only the in-frame ones, dropping some. The table records under 300,000 clones, approximately 83% of them present only once. Sequenced: PBMCs or T cells enriched from blood (not recorded which). Receptor source: a woman aged 45 to 65 who had recovered from COVID-19.

The J gene is TRBJ2-7, the V gene TRBV29-1; perhaps TRBD1 as D (7 bases). Germline loops: CDR1 SQVTM, CDR2 ANQGSEA. CDR3 length: 15 residues. V lost 7 bases and J 5 bases, leaving 24 bases between the germline ends. The CDR3 protein is CSALLGRDSRDEQYF. The CDR3, as DNA: TGCAGCGCCCTCTTGGGGCGGGACAGTCGGGACGAGCAGTACTTC.

The V gene is TRBV29-1, the J gene TRBJ2-7; possible D gene TRBD2, 6 bases. CDR1 SQVTM and CDR2 ANQGSEA come from the germline V gene. CDR3 length: 13 residues. Trimming took 4 bases from V and 6 from J, leaving 16 bases between them. The CDR3 coding sequence is TGCAGCGTTGGCGGGGTACTGATTCGCGAGCAGTACTTC. It yields the protein CSVGGVLIREQYF.

The rearrangement uses TRBV19 and TRBJ1-2; possibly TRBD1 for D (6 bases). In germline, CDR1 is LNHDA, CDR2 SQIVND (reference sequence). This CDR3 has 18 amino acids. The ends were cut back, 6 bases at V and 2 bases at J, with 25 bases in the middle. The CDR3 region has the DNA TGTGCCAGTAGATGGTCATCCGGGACAACTCTTCCGAACTATGGCTACACCTTC. This sequence encodes CASRWSSGTTLPNYGYTF. Full variable domain (missing parts from reference TRBV19 and TRBJ1-2): DGGITQSPKYLFRKEGQNVTLSCEQNLNHDAMYWYRQDPGQGLRLIYYSQIVNDFQKGDIAEGYSVSREKKESFPLTVTSAQKNPTAFYLCASRWSSGTTLPNYGYTFGSGTRLTVV.

The sample holds one count of this clone. The rearrangement joins TRBV18 to TRBJ2-3; TRBD2 matches 7 bases. Germline assignment: CDR1 KGHSH and CDR2 LQKENI. This CDR3 comprises 15 residues. The J segment lost 2 bases and the V segment lost 6 bases, leaving 8 bases of the junction unmatched. CDR3 residues: CASSTQAGYTDTQYF. CDR3 sequence (DNA): TGTGCCAGCTCGACCCAAGCGGGATACACAGATACGCAGTATTTT.

This clone was found a few times. The sample has other DNA sequences that encode this CDR3 too. V usage is TRBV28 and J usage is TRBJ2-7, with D uncertain. CDR3 length: 12 residues. Trimming took 3 bases from V and 4 from J, leaving 7 bases between them. Germline lookup yields CDR1 MDHEN and CDR2 SYDVKM. CDR3 coding DNA: TGTGCCAGCAGTTTCGCTAGGTACGAGCAGTACTTC. Its translation: CASSFARYEQYF.

The chain combines TRBV25-1 with TRBJ1-6, with TRBD1 identical over 9 bases. In germline, CDR1 is MGHDK, CDR2 SYGVNS. V dropped 4 bases and J dropped 9; count of bases not matched to a gene: 4. The CDR3 is 14 residues long. CDR3 DNA: TGTGCCAGCAGTGTGACAGGGGGAAGTTCACCCCTCCACTTT. It specifies CASSVTGGSSPLHF.

The rearrangement links TRBV9 to TRBJ1-6, with D unresolved. The CDR3 is 15 residues long. Germline loops: CDR1 SGDLS, CDR2 YYNGEE. Trimming stripped 4 bases from V and 6 bases from J, with 14 bases between. The CDR3 loop is CASSRREGFNSPLHF. The CDR3 DNA is TGTGCCAGCAGCCGTAGAGAGGGATTTAATTCACCCCTCCACTTT.

The chain recombines TRBV27 with TRBJ1-1; tentatively, D is TRBD1 (6 bases). This CDR3 has 14 amino acids. The V and J ends lost 3 bases and 3 bases respectively, with 11 bases between them. CDR1 and CDR2 from the germline V gene are MNHEY and SMNVEV (reference sequence). CDR3 region: CASSLRGHYTEAFF. CDR3 nucleotide sequence: TGTGCCAGCAGTTTGAGGGGACACTACACTGAAGCTTTCTTT.

J is TRBJ2-1 and V is TRBV23-1; the D is unclear. TRBV23-1 is noted as an ORF with a role that remains uncertain. Trimming took off 4 bases at V and 8 bases at J, with 6 bases between the two ends. This CDR3 contains 11 residues. The CDR3: CASSPSDEQFF. Here the CDR3 DNA reads TGCGCCAGCAGTCCGTCTGATGAGCAGTTCTTC.

The chain has TRBV25-1 and TRBJ2-7, with D possibly TRBD1 on 6 matching bases. With 6 bases removed from V and 2 bases from J, the gap between germline ends came to 14 bases. The CDR3 is 14 amino acids. Per the germline V gene, CDR1 is MGHDK and CDR2 is SYGVNS. The CDR3 DNA is TGTGCCAGCAGGATTGACAGGCCCCCCTACGAGCAGTACTTC. It encodes CASRIDRPPYEQYF.

The gene calls are TRBV25-1 and TRBJ1-5; D not certain. Germline V gives CDR1 MGHDK, CDR2 SYGVNS. The CDR3 length is 14 residues. Between the trimmed V and J ends, which lost 4 bases and 8 bases, there was a span of 15 bases. CDR3 DNA sequence: TGTGCCAGCAGTGGGAGGGTAGCGTTGGAGCCCCAGCATTTT. It yields the protein CASSGRVALEPQHF.

Comments on this clone: This CDR3 is also generated by other DNA sequences in the sample. The CDR3 nucleotides are TGTGCCAGCTCACCAGGGGGGACCTACAATGAGCAGTTCTTC. Amino acid sequence: CASSPGGTYNEQFF. This chain connects TRBV18 to TRBJ2-1; D possibly corresponds to TRBD2 (6 bases). The V gene's germline CDR1 is KGHSH and CDR2 LQKENI. The ends were cut back, 2 bases at V and 2 bases at J, with 7 bases in the middle. The CDR3 runs to 14 residues.

The rearrangement joins TRBV12-3 or TRBV12-4 to TRBJ1-2; the D gene is possibly TRBD1 (6 bases). The germline V and J ends were trimmed by 2 bases and 8 bases, with 12 bases remaining between them. This CDR3 spans 13 amino acids. This CDR3 reads CASSLNRGRGYTF. CDR3 nucleotide sequence: TGTGCCAGCAGTTTAAATAGGGGGAGAGGCTACACCTTC.

The genes are TRBV6-5 and TRBJ2-3; 7 bases line up with TRBD1. The length of the CDR3 is 15 residues. After removal of 7 bases from V and 0 bases from J, the junction contained 7 bases not matched to a gene. Germline CDR1 is MNHEY and CDR2 is SVGAGI. CDR3 sequence reads: CASKRQGQSTDTQYF. As DNA, the CDR3 is TGTGCCAGCAAAAGACAGGGCCAAAGCACAGATACGCAGTATTTT.

This clone was seen more than once but under ten times. This sequence joins TRBV9 and TRBJ2-5; tentatively, D is TRBD1 (6 bases). The V gene lost 2 bases and the J gene lost 7 bases, with 12 bases spanning the gap. The CDR3 is 13 amino acids. CDR1 SGDLS and CDR2 YYNGEE come from the germline V gene. The CDR3 is CASSVSGERTQYF. The CDR3 coding sequence is TGTGCCAGCAGCGTCTCAGGGGAGAGGACCCAGTACTTC. Filled out from reference TRBV9 and TRBJ2-5, the complete variable domain reads DSGVTQTPKHLITATGQRVTLRCSPRSGDLSVYWYQQSLDQGLQFLIQYYNGEERAKGNILERFSAQQFPDLHSELNLSSLELGDSALYFCASSVSGERTQYFGPGTRLLVL.